This passage covers 18 T cell receptor beta chains from one sample sequenced in a study of T-cell reconstitution after alpha-beta-depleted transplantation in children. It was with unique molecular identifiers that the TCRbeta library was prepared. MiXCR was run by TCRdb on the PCR reads, yielding one entry per CDR3 protein. The repertoire has roughly 150,000 distinct CDR3 sequences, roughly 11% of them found once; the top ten carry about 12%. This sample comprised PBMCs, obtained before TCRalphabeta/CD19-depleted stem cell transplant. The receptors originated from a boy younger than 10 with acute myeloid leukemia, due to receive a stem cell transplant.

This clonotype has ten or more counts. The chain joins TRBV15 to TRBJ1-5, with a weak D call TRBD1 (6 bases). V lost 3 bases and J 5 bases, leaving 8 bases between the germline ends. The CDR3 covers 13 residues. Germline V gene lookup returns CDR1 LNHNV and CDR2 YYDKDF (reference sequence). CDR3 nucleotide sequence: TGTGCCACCAGCAGGGACAGAGATCAGCCCCAGCATTTT. Protein: CATSRDRDQPQHF.

This clonotype has at least ten counts. J is TRBJ2-7 and V is TRBV28; a possible D gene is TRBD2 (5 bases). Trimming shortened V by 7 bases and J by 3 bases, and 19 bases separated the two germline ends. The CDR3 has 15 amino acids. CDR1 is MDHEN, CDR2 SYDVKM, per germline. The CDR3 DNA follows: TGTGCCAGCACCCCTTCGGGGTTCGGCAGCTACGAGCAGTACTTC. Translated, it gives CASTPSGFGSYEQYF.

This clonotype was found a few times. A much larger clone sits a single nucleotide away, making a read error possible. The chain combines TRBV5-1 with TRBJ2-4; 9 bases map to TRBD2. CDR1 is SGHRS and CDR2 is YFSETQ in the germline V gene. CDR3 size: 17 residues. This CDR3 reads CASSPGSAGGTENIQSF. In DNA form, the CDR3 reads TGCGCCAGCAGCCCGGGTTCGGCGGGGGGGACGGAAAACATTCAGTCCTTC.

There are many counts of this clonotype. This chain uses TRBV10-3 with TRBJ2-1; no firm D call. The ends were cut back, 3 bases at V and 0 bases at J, with 12 bases in the middle. The CDR3 is 16 residues long. Germline CDR1 ENHRY, CDR2 SYGVKD. The CDR3 sequence is CAISETEQSSYNEQFF. DNA of the CDR3: TGTGCCATCAGTGAAACGGAACAATCCTCCTACAATGAGCAGTTCTTC.

This clonotype has a count of ten or more. This chain joins TRBV7-3 and TRBJ2-1, with D possibly matching TRBD2 (5 bases). Per germline, CDR1 SGHTA and CDR2 FQGTGA. This CDR3 has 13 residues. The ends were cut back, 3 bases at V and 7 bases at J, with 10 bases in the middle. The CDR3 DNA sequence: TGTGCCAGCAGCTTTAATAGCGATAATGAGCAGTTCTTC. Translating it yields CASSFNSDNEQFF.

This clonotype showed up many times. The genes are TRBV20-1 and TRBJ2-3; D might be TRBD2 (5 bases). V was trimmed by 2 bases and J by 0 bases, leaving 12 bases between them. This CDR3 spans 15 amino acids. CDR1 is DFQATT and CDR2 is SNEGSKA in the germline V gene (reference sequence). CDR3: CSARWPGGSTDTQYF. CDR3 coding DNA: TGCAGTGCTAGATGGCCCGGCGGGAGCACAGATACGCAGTATTTT.

This clonotype was seen ten or more times. This chain uses TRBV12-3 or TRBV12-4 with TRBJ1-3; 8 bases are a match to TRBD1. The CDR3 contains 19 residues. V shed 3 bases and J 0 bases; nucleotides not matched to a gene: 13. CDR3 sequence: CASSFSSAGGPLSGNTIYF. The CDR3 bases are TGTGCCAGCAGTTTTTCTTCGGCAGGGGGCCCCCTCTCTGGAAACACCATATATTTT.

In its sample, this clonotype was seen many times. This chain links TRBV20-1 with TRBJ2-7; 9 bases align to TRBD2. The CDR3 has 15 residues. V trimming: 4 bases; J trimming: 2 bases; junction bases outside the gene matches: 9. Germline values: CDR1 DFQATT, CDR2 SNEGSKA (reference sequence). CDR3 nucleotides: TGCAGTGCTACAACTTTTAGCGGGAGTCCCTACGAGCAGTACTTC. It specifies CSATTFSGSPYEQYF.

At least ten counts were recorded for this clonotype. The chain joins TRBV2 to TRBJ2-3; 9 positions match TRBD2. There are 15 residues in the CDR3. CDR1 and CDR2 (germline): SNHLY, FYNNEI. With 8 bases clipped from V and 0 bases from J, the junction kept 6 bases outside the gene matches. The CDR3 DNA is TGTGCCAGCGGAGGACTAGCGATTAGCACAGATACGCAGTATTTT. It is translated as CASGGLAISTDTQYF.

This clonotype has at least ten counts. This chain joins TRBV11-2 and TRBJ2-6, with TRBD1 matching 12 bases. The CDR3 totals 19 residues. The germline V gene encodes CDR1 SGHAT and CDR2 FQNNGV. The J segment lost 2 bases and the V segment lost 0 bases, leaving 5 bases of the junction unmatched. The CDR3 coding sequence is TGTGCCAGCAGCTTAGAAAGGGGACAGGGGGCGCCTGGGGCCAACGTCCTGACTTTC. It specifies CASSLERGQGAPGANVLTF.

This clonotype was observed at least ten times. The chain has TRBV28 and TRBJ1-2; 7 bases agree with TRBD1. The CDR3 sequence is 12 residues long. J lost 4 bases, V lost 7 bases, and 3 bases had no gene match. Germline values: CDR1 MDHEN, CDR2 SYDVKM. The CDR3 nucleotides are TGTGCCAGCAATACAGGGGCCTATGGCTACACCTTC. Translating gives CASNTGAYGYTF.

At least ten counts were recorded for this clonotype. This chain links TRBV20-1 with TRBJ2-5, with 9 nucleotides matching TRBD2. The CDR3 has 16 amino acids. After removal of 2 bases from V and 0 bases from J, the junction contained 7 bases not matched to a gene. Germline CDR1 and CDR2: DFQATT and SNEGSKA (reference sequence). In DNA form, the CDR3 reads TGCAGTGCTAGACGTCCGAGCGGGGGGAACCAAGAGACCCAGTACTTC. This codes for CSARRPSGGNQETQYF.

This clonotype occurred many times. The chain carries TRBV7-9 and TRBJ1-1; D remains ambiguous. The CDR3 runs to 14 residues. V shed 4 bases and J shed 1 base, with 10 bases lying between them. CDR1 SEHNR and CDR2 FQNEAQ come from the germline V gene (reference sequence). CDR3 DNA: TGTGCCAGCAGCTCAGGATTGGGGAACACTGAAGCTTTCTTT. This gives the protein CASSSGLGNTEAFF.

This clonotype was counted ten times or more. The J gene is TRBJ1-2, the V gene TRBV6-5, with D unresolved. This CDR3 region has 15 residues. The V end was cut by 0 bases, the J end by 1 base, with 9 bases between. Germline V gene lookup returns CDR1 MNHEY and CDR2 SVGAGI. CDR3 bases: TGTGCCAGCAGTTACTCGGGAGAAATTAACTATGGCTACACCTTC. This encodes CASSYSGEINYGYTF.

Notes on this clonotype: Just one base apart from a much larger clone, this may be a read error. The chain employs TRBV7-8 and TRBJ2-1, with D perhaps TRBD2 (6 bases). This CDR3 is 17 amino acids long. Germline V gene data show CDR1 as SGHVS and CDR2 as FQNEAQ. CDR3 protein: CVSSLTVRREWHNEQFF. The CDR3 bases are TGTGTCAGCAGCTTAACCGTACGACGGGAGTGGCACAATGAGCAGTTCTTC.

There are many counts of this clonotype. A read error may account for a junction end that differs from germline. The V and J genes are TRBV5-1 and TRBJ1-1; D call uncertain. This CDR3 has 14 amino acids. CDR1 SGHRS and CDR2 YFSETQ come from the germline V gene. CDR3 sequence: CASRLGPGRTEAFF. The CDR3 region has the DNA TGCGCCAGCAGGTTGGGCCCAGGCCGGACTGAAGCTTTCTTT.

This clonotype appeared many times. V gene TRBV7-6 combines with J gene TRBJ2-7; 8 bases fit TRBD2. V shed 6 bases, J shed 1 base, and the junction held 5 bases outside the gene matches. CDR3 size: 14 residues. From germline, CDR1 is SGHVS and CDR2 FNYEAQ. The CDR3 sequence: CASSRSGRSYEQYF. The CDR3 bases are TGTGCCAGCAGTCGCAGCGGGAGATCCTACGAGCAGTACTTC.

This clonotype was picked up a small number of times. A much larger clone lies one base from this, so it may be a read error. V and J are TRBV2 and TRBJ1-2; TRBD1 might be the D (5 bases). Germline CDR1 is SNHLY and CDR2 is FYNNEI. The CDR3 is made up of 16 amino acids. The CDR3 spells CASSDPVGWGDYGDTF. DNA for the CDR3: TGTGCCAGCAGTGACCCCGTTGGATGGGGGGACTATGGCGACACCTTC.